This T cell receptor (beta chain) came from a study of blood T cell repertoires in COVID-19. Study-level information: Sources were T cells, B-cell-depleted T cells, or PBMCs; the material itself was cDNA or gDNA.

About this clone: Distinct nucleotide sequences in the sample also encode this CDR3.

Original methodology: By means of reference gene primer amplification, nucleated cell counts were estimated. TCRdb's copy holds only in-frame clones and misses some; the assay was immunoSEQ multiplex PCR. That table furnishes V, J and clone size, whereas the DNA furnished D and trimming. The sample comprises about 250,000 clones, 82% of which are singletons, and 4.9% rests with the top ten. The germline gives CDR1 DFQATT, CDR2 SNEGSKA (reference sequence). Between the trimmed V and J ends, which lost 3 bases and 0 bases, there was a span of 11 bases. The CDR3 runs to 14 residues. The chain uses TRBV20-1 and TRBJ1-1, with D possibly matching TRBD1 (5 bases). The TCR was taken from a woman older than 75 with active or convalescent COVID-19. The sample taken for sequencing was peripheral blood. The CDR3 region has the DNA TGCAGTGCTAGTAGGGCGGGGCTGAACACTGAAGCTTTCTTT. Its translation is CSASRAGLNTEAFF.